These T cell receptor beta chains were read from a single sample in a study of human T cells and chemical hapten exposure. Each CDR3 protein gets one entry after TCRdb re-called the RACE reads with MiXCR. The top ten hold 3.6% of the sample, which has 80,000 to 100,000 distinct CDR3 sequences, around 10% seen once. Material: whole blood, obtained in connection with sensitization to the hapten diphenylcyclopropenone (DPC). These receptors came from a woman in her 40s with alopecia areata. Some clones in this sample may be carry-over from other donors' samples. CDR3s include the opening cysteine and the closing phenylalanine or tryptophan. D genes are given only for firm matches. Clone size is shown for a subset of rows, as once, few, many or a class of expanded clone.

d_call | j_call | v_call | clone_size | cdr3_nt | cdr3_aa
TRBD2 | TRBJ2-1 | TRBV7-3 | many | TGTGCCAGCAGCGAACAAGCGGGGAATAATGAGCAGTTCTTC | CASSEQAGNNEQFF
NA | TRBJ1-5 | TRBV27 | many | TGTGCCAGCAGTTTATCGGTGTTTGGAAATCAGCCCCAGCATTTT | CASSLSVFGNQPQHF
NA | TRBJ1-5 | TRBV12-5 | many | TGTGCTAGTGGTTTGGGGAAGTACAGGGTCCCTCCCCCTTATAGCAATCAGCCCCAGCATTTT | CASGLGKYRVPPPYSNQPQHF
TRBD1 | TRBJ1-2 | TRBV30 | few | TGTGCCTGGAGCCTCGGACAGGGGAGAGGCTACACCTTC | CAWSLGQGRGYTF
TRBD1 | TRBJ2-7 | TRBV5-4 | NA | TGTGCCAGCAGCCCGGTAGGGACAGGCTACGAGCAGTACTTC | CASSPVGTGYEQYF
NA | TRBJ2-1 | TRBV29-1 | few | TGCAGCGTTCCGGACTACAATGAGCAGTTCTTC | CSVPDYNEQFF
TRBD2 | TRBJ2-1 | TRBV19 | many | TGTGCCAGTAGTATCCGAGCGGGGGGAGTCTACAATGAGCAGTTCTTC | CASSIRAGGVYNEQFF
NA | TRBJ1-6 | TRBV9 | NA | TGTGCCAGCAGCCCCCCCCAGGGGAATTCACCCCTCCACTTT | CASSPPQGNSPLHF
NA | TRBJ1-2 | TRBV28 | many | TGTGCCAGCAGGCAATCGGGGGCCGCTAACTATGGCTACACCTTC | CASRQSGAANYGYTF
NA | TRBJ1-1 | TRBV4-3 | NA | TGCGCCAGCAGCCAGGAGGACAAAAGTGCAACTTTCTTT | CASSQEDKSATFF
TRBD2 | TRBJ2-3 | TRBV6-4 | medium-sized | TGTGCCAGCAGTGACTCAGTTGCGGGGGGGCCAGATACGCAGTATTTT | CASSDSVAGGPDTQYF
TRBD2 | TRBJ2-1 | TRBV7-9 | many | TGTGCCAGCAGCTTAGGGGGGACTAGCGGGTATGAGCAGTTCTTC | CASSLGGTSGYEQFF
NA | TRBJ2-2 | TRBV7-8 | NA | TGTGCCAGCAGCTTAGGTCACGGTCCCCTCGACACCGGGGAGCTGTTTTTT | CASSLGHGPLDTGELFF
TRBD2 | TRBJ2-6 | TRBV10-1 | many | TGCGCCGGCGGAGGGCCCGGGGGGAAAAACTCTGGGGCCAACGTCCTGACTTTC | CAGGGPGGKNSGANVLTF
NA | TRBJ2-2 | TRBV4-1 | NA | TGCGCCAGCAGCCAAGATATTCCGGGGGAAGACACCGGGGAGCTGTTTTTT | CASSQDIPGEDTGELFF
TRBD1 | TRBJ2-7 | TRBV6-2/TRBV6-3 | few | TGTGCCAGCAAGTACCTCGTAGGACCACGAGGACAGGGAGAGCAGTACTTC | CASKYLVGPRGQGEQYF
NA | TRBJ2-5 | TRBV29-1 | many | TGCAGCGTTGTTCGGGCCCAAGAGACCCAGTACTTC | CSVVRAQETQYF
NA | TRBJ1-2 | TRBV18 | few | TGTGCCAGCTCACCACCTAGCAGGGACGATGGCTACACCTTC | CASSPPSRDDGYTF
NA | TRBJ1-6 | TRBV7-3 | few | TGTGCCAGCAGCTTAAACGGCCAGGGGAATAATTCACCCCTCCACTTT | CASSLNGQGNNSPLHF
TRBD1 | TRBJ1-4 | TRBV4-1 | NA | TGCGCCAGCAGCCATCCAAGGAACAGGGAGGGGGCCAAACTGTTTTTT | CASSHPRNREGAKLFF
NA | TRBJ1-4 | TRBV7-2 | few | TGTACCAGCAGCTTCACGGGGGCGACTAATGAAAAACTGTTTTTT | CTSSFTGATNEKLFF
NA | TRBJ2-3 | TRBV4-3 | many | TGCGCCAGCAGCTCCCTCTCCGACGATACGCAGTATTTT | CASSSLSDDTQYF
NA | TRBJ2-2 | TRBV6-2/TRBV6-3 | NA | TGTGCCAGCAGTTTAAGTATAGGCCTTGACACCGGGGAGCTGTTTTTT | CASSLSIGLDTGELFF
NA | TRBJ2-7 | TRBV11-2 | few | TGTGCCAGCACCCCCTTGGGGAGCTCCTACGAGCAGTACTTC | CASTPLGSSYEQYF
TRBD2 | TRBJ2-1 | TRBV7-3 | few | TGTGCCAGCAGCCCCACCCGGGGGGTGTACAATGAGCAGTTCTTC | CASSPTRGVYNEQFF
TRBD1 | TRBJ2-3 | TRBV7-7 | few | TGTGCCAGCAGCTGGGGGACAGGGGGTGGAGATACGCAGTATTTT | CASSWGTGGGDTQYF
TRBD1 | TRBJ2-7 | TRBV6-5 | many | TGTGCCAGCAGTGCCTCCGGGACAGGGGCCTACGAGCAGTACTTC | CASSASGTGAYEQYF
NA | TRBJ1-1 | TRBV28 | many | TGTGCCACCTGGGGTAGCACTGAAGCTTTCTTT | CATWGSTEAFF
NA | TRBJ1-1 | TRBV2 | NA | TGTGCCAGCCGGAGAACCGGGACCTTGAACACTGAAGCTTTCTTT | CASRRTGTLNTEAFF
NA | TRBJ1-4 | TRBV7-9 | many | TGTGCCAGCAGCTTGACAACGACAACTAATGAAAAACTGTTTTTT | CASSLTTTTNEKLFF
TRBD1 | TRBJ1-2 | TRBV28 | many | TGTGCCAGCAGTTTATCGGGACAGGGAAACTATGGCTACACCTTC | CASSLSGQGNYGYTF
TRBD1 | TRBJ1-2 | TRBV7-3 | many | TGTGCCAGCAGCTCGGCCGACAGGGGGGCTGGCTACACCTTC | CASSSADRGAGYTF
NA | TRBJ1-1 | TRBV11-2 | many | TGTGCCAGCAGCTTAGCGTGGTATCGGGGCGTGAACACTGAAGCTTTCTTT | CASSLAWYRGVNTEAFF
NA | TRBJ1-6 | TRBV9 | many | TGTGCCAGCAGCGCCCCCCCAGGAAGCTCCTATAATTCACCCCTCCACTTT | CASSAPPGSSYNSPLHF
TRBD2 | TRBJ2-1 | TRBV20-1 | many | TGCAGTGCTAGACTAGCGGGGGTCTACAATGAGCAGTTCTTC | CSARLAGVYNEQFF
NA | TRBJ1-2 | TRBV12-3/TRBV12-4 | NA | TGTGCCAGCACCGAGCGGACTCTCTATGGCTACACCTTC | CASTERTLYGYTF
NA | TRBJ1-3 | TRBV19 | NA | TGTGCCAGCTCTTCGTGGGAGAACACCATATATTTT | CASSSWENTIYF
NA | TRBJ2-7 | TRBV18 | many | TGTGCCAGCTCACCCTTGGGGCAGAACTACGAGCAGTACTTC | CASSPLGQNYEQYF
TRBD1 | TRBJ2-7 | TRBV28 | many | TGTGCCAGCAGTTCCGCGGGACAGGGTCCCCCCGAGCAGTACTTC | CASSSAGQGPPEQYF
TRBD1 | TRBJ1-2 | TRBV7-2 | many | TGTGCCAGCAGCCCGAACCCGCTCCAAGGACAGGGGAGTGGCTACACCTTC | CASSPNPLQGQGSGYTF
TRBD1 | TRBJ2-3 | TRBV7-6 | NA | TGTGTCAGCATCAACCTCCCGGGACAGGGAACTCTTTCCACCACAGATACGCAGTATTTT | CVSINLPGQGTLSTTDTQYF
TRBD2 | TRBJ2-3 | TRBV29-1 | many | TGCAGCGTCTCGCGCGGGGGAAGTGCAGATACGCAGTATTTT | CSVSRGGSADTQYF
NA | TRBJ2-1 | TRBV11-2 | many | TGTGCCAGCACCCGGCACTTGCGGGGGACATACAATGAGCAGTTCTTC | CASTRHLRGTYNEQFF
NA | TRBJ1-4 | TRBV7-2 | few | TGTGCCAGCAGCCAAGGGGCCCTACCCGGAGAAAAACTGTTTTTT | CASSQGALPGEKLFF
TRBD1 | TRBJ2-7 | TRBV10-3 | NA | TGTGCCATCAGTGAGTCCAGGGGGTACGAGCAGTACTTC | CAISESRGYEQYF
NA | TRBJ2-2 | TRBV4-3 | few | TGCGCCAGCAGCCAAGAGAGGGGAACCGGGGAGCTGTTTTTT | CASSQERGTGELFF
NA | TRBJ1-2 | TRBV7-9 | NA | TGTGCCAGCAATAGTGGGGCACAGGGCGTCACGGCGACCTTC | CASNSGAQGVTATF